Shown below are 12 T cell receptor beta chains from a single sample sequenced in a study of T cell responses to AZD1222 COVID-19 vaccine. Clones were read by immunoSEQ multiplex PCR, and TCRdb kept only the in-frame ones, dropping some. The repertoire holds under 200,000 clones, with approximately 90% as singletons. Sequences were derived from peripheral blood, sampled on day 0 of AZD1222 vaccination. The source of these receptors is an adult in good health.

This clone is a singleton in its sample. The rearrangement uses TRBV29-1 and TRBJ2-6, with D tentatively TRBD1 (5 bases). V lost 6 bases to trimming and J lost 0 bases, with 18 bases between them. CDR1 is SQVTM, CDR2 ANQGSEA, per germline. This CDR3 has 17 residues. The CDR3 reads CSVAQGSPYSGANVLTF. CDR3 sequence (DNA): TGCAGCGTCGCCCAGGGTTCCCCCTACTCTGGGGCCAACGTCCTGACTTTC.

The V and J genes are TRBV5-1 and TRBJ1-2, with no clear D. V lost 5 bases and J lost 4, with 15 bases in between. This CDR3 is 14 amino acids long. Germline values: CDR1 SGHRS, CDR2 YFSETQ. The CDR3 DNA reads TGCGCCAGCAGGCTCGAAGACACCTTCTATGGCTACACCTTC. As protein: CASRLEDTFYGYTF.

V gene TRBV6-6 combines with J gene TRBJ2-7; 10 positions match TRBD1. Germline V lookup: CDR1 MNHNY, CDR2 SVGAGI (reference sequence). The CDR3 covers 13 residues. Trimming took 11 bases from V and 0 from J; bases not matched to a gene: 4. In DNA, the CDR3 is TGTGCCGGAGGGACAGGGGACTCCTACGAGCAGTACTTC. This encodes CAGGTGDSYEQYF.

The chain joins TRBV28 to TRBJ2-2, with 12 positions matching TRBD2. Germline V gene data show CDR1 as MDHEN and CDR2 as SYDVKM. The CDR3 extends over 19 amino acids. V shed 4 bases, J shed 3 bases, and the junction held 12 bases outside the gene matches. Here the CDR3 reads CASSSSRTSGDRYTGELFF. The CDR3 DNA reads TGTGCCAGCAGTTCATCCAGGACTAGCGGGGATCGTTACACCGGGGAGCTGTTTTTT.

The CDR3 here is CASSERRQQGYTF. The CDR3 region has the DNA TGTGCCAGCAGTGAAAGACGGCAGCAGGGCTACACCTTC. The chain recombines TRBV2 with TRBJ1-2; D unclear. Germline CDR1 reads SNHLY; CDR2 reads FYNNEI. This CDR3 comprises 13 residues. Trimming took 2 bases from V and 8 from J, leaving 12 bases between them.

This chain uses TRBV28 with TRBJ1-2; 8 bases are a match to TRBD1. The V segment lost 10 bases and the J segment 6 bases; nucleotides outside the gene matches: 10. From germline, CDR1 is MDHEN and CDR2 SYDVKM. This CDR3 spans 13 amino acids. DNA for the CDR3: TGTGCCACCAGGGAGGGACAGGACCATGGCTACACCTTC. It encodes CATREGQDHGYTF.

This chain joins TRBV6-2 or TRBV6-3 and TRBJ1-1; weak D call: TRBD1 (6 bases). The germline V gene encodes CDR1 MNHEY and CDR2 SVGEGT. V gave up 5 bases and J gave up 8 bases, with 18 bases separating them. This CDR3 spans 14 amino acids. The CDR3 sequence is CASSRITGRREAFF. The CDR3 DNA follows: TGTGCCAGCAGTCGGATAACAGGGCGGCGCGAAGCTTTCTTT.

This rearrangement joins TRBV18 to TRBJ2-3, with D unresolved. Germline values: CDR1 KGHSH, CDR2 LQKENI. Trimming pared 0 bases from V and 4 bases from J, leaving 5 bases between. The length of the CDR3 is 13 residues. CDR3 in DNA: TGTGCCAGCTCACCACCTGGCGCAGATACGCAGTATTTT. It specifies CASSPPGADTQYF.

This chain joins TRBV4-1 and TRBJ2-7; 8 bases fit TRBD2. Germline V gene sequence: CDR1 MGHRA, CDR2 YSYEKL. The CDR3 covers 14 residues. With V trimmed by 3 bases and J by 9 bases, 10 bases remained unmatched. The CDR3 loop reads CASSQEAGVVRQYF. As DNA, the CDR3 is TGCGCCAGCAGCCAGGAAGCGGGGGTAGTGAGGCAGTACTTC.

In DNA form, the CDR3 reads TGCGCCAGCGACTACTGGTCCCTTAGCTCCTACGAGCAGTACTTC. This gives the protein CASDYWSLSSYEQYF. This sequence joins TRBV5-1 and TRBJ2-7, with a possible D match to TRBD2 (5 bases). Germline lookup yields CDR1 SGHRS and CDR2 YFSETQ. The CDR3 is made up of 15 amino acids. V was shortened by 7 bases and J by 0 bases, with 17 bases between the two germline ends.

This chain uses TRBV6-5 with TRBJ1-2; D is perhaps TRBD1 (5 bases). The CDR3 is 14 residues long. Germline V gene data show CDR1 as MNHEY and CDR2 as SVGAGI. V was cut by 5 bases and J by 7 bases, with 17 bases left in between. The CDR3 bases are TGTGCCAGCAGTCGGGACGGCAGGGTGGGTGGCTACACCTTC. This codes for CASSRDGRVGGYTF.

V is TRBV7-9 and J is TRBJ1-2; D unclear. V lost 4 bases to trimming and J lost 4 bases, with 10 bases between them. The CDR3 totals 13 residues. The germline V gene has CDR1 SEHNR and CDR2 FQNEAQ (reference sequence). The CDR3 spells CASSSDPVYGYTF. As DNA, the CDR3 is TGTGCCAGCAGCTCTGACCCAGTCTATGGCTACACCTTC.